A single sample gave rise to the 5 T cell receptor beta chains below, sequenced in a study of early T cells in non-severe SARS-CoV-2 infection. Using its own MiXCR run on the 5' RACE reads, TCRdb lists one record per CDR3 protein. The sample carries more than 70,000 distinct CDR3 sequences, approximately 15% recorded once. The sequenced material came from whole blood. The receptors were gathered from an adult who was a healthcare worker with PCR-confirmed SARS-CoV-2 infection or an uninfected control (not recorded which).

This clonotype was detected ten times or more. The chain employs TRBV5-1 and TRBJ1-5; tentatively, D is TRBD1 (6 bases). The CDR3 covers 15 residues. CDR1 and CDR2 (germline): SGHRS, YFSETQ. Trimming took 0 bases from V and 2 from J, leaving 9 bases between them. The CDR3 reads CASSLGSGGNQPQHF. CDR3 coding DNA: TGCGCCAGCAGCTTGGGCTCAGGGGGCAATCAGCCCCAGCATTTT.

This clonotype was found a few times. For the CDR3, the DNA is TGTGCCAGCAGTCTCTGGACCAGGAGAACGGAAAACACTGAAGCTTTCTTT. Translated: CASSLWTRRTENTEAFF. The genes are TRBV28 and TRBJ1-1; no definite D call. V was shortened by 5 bases and J by 2 bases, with 21 bases between the two germline ends. The germline V gene encodes CDR1 MDHEN and CDR2 SYDVKM. The CDR3 extends over 17 amino acids.

This clonotype was seen a handful of times. The chain joins TRBV6-4 to TRBJ1-1; 7 bases are a match to TRBD1. The trim removed 5 bases at V and 1 base at J, leaving 4 bases unmatched. Germline CDR1 and CDR2: MRHNA and SNTAGT. CDR3 size: 14 residues. This CDR3 is CASSRQGANTEAFF. For the CDR3, the DNA is TGTGCCAGCAGTAGACAGGGTGCGAACACTGAAGCTTTCTTT.

The genes are TRBV7-2 and TRBJ2-1; D might be TRBD1 (6 bases). The CDR3 is 14 residues long. Trimming took off 2 bases at V and 3 bases at J, with 8 bases between the two ends. Germline V lookup: CDR1 SGHTA, CDR2 FQGNSA. CDR3 sequence (DNA): TGTGCCAGCAGCTTACAGGGGAGCTACAATGAGCAGTTCTTC. Its protein is CASSLQGSYNEQFF.

Notes on this clonotype: A junction end diverges from the germline sequence, so it may reflect a read error. The chain combines TRBV20-1 with TRBJ1-1; D may be TRBD1 (5 bases). The CDR3 is 13 amino acids. From germline, CDR1 is DFQATT and CDR2 SNEGSKA (reference sequence). The CDR3 reads CSAKPDSRTEVFF. Here the CDR3 DNA reads TGCAGTGCGAAACCCGACAGTAGGACTGAAGTTTTCTTT.